The sequence of this T cell receptor (beta chain) was determined in a study of radiation and T cells in renal cell carcinoma. To note about this clone: The antigen is not known.

Time point indicated: blood 4 weeks post-SBRT, at nephrectomy. As to treatment: 15 Gy SBRT to primary tumor, nephrectomy 4 weeks later. Nephrectomy followed 15 Gy stereotactic body radiation by 4 weeks. Radiation-treated patients gave blood at baseline, week 2 and week 4. Study-level results: Without pretreatment biopsies, baseline tumor clonotype presence was undetermined. In blood, top tumor clones expanded by 2 weeks, shrinking by 4.

V dropped 3 bases and J dropped 10 bases, with 12 bases sitting between them. This CDR3 spans 12 amino acids. Germline V gene data show CDR1 as ENHRY and CDR2 as SYGVKD. TCRdb's table, derived via immunoSEQ multiplex PCR, lists solely in-frame clones and lacks some. The top ten clones hold around 11% of a sample with approximately 170,000 clones, less than 90% of them seen once. The V and J genes are TRBV10-3 and TRBJ2-5; D may match TRBD1 or TRBD2 (5 bases each). The TCR was taken from a woman in her fifties or sixties with renal cell carcinoma. Material: blood, obtained from a patient whose treatment included radiotherapy and nephrectomy. The CDR3 reads CAISEGTRDQYF. The CDR3 coding sequence is TGTGCCATCAGTGAAGGGACGAGGGACCAGTACTTC.